The sample holds a few counts of the clone carrying this T cell receptor beta chain. What it recognizes is unknown. Healthy donors of bone marrow made up the group. The sample is drawn from a study of cytomegalovirus exposure and HLA in healthy donors. Researchers ran the PCR with 60 Vbeta and 13 Jbeta primers. Using immunoSEQ multiplex PCR, the repertoire was profiled, and TCRdb retains in-frame clones only, with some absent. The sample contains 150,000 to 200,000 clones, 70% to 80% of which appear only once. Findings of the study overall: According to the study, around 180 TCR beta chains were cytomegalovirus-associated.

This CDR3 has 14 amino acids. The germline V gene encodes CDR1 SGHKS and CDR2 YYEKEE (reference sequence). Trimming removed 1 base from V and 1 base from J, with 3 bases in between. This sequence joins TRBV5-5 and TRBJ2-6; D gene ambiguous. The sequencing input was PBMCs. The TCR was taken from a woman aged 45-65 years in good health and CMV-seronegative. The CDR3 bases are TGTGCCAGCAGCTTGTCATCTGGGGCCAACGTCCTGACTTTC. Translating gives CASSLSSGANVLTF.